What follows are 20 T cell receptor beta chains derived from one specimen sequenced in a study of beta chain features in type 1 diabetes. All of the isolated RNA was reverse transcribed, so expressed TCRB transcripts were sequenced. Profiled with immunoSEQ multiplex PCR; TCRdb holds only in-frame clones, not every one. The repertoire has about 360,000 clones, approximately 12% of them found once; the top ten carry 0.017%. The sample was naive CD4+ T cells from blood. The receptor source for this set is a man younger than 35 in good health.

This clone turned up a few times. This chain links TRBV5-1 with TRBJ2-5, with a possible D match to TRBD1 (5 bases). The V and J ends lost 4 bases and 7 bases respectively, with 26 bases between them. The CDR3 contains 17 residues. Germline V gives CDR1 SGHRS, CDR2 YFSETQ. The CDR3 DNA is TGCGCCAGCAGCGGGGCCCAGTCTCAGATAAGAAAGCGGACCCAGTACTTC. Residues: CASSGAQSQIRKRTQYF. Drawing the rest from reference TRBV5-1 and TRBJ2-5, the complete variable domain is KAGVTQTPRYLIKTRGQQVTLSCSPISGHRSVSWYQQTPGQGLQFLFEYFSETQRNKGNFPGRFSGRQFSNSRSEMNVSTLELGDSALYLCASSGAQSQIRKRTQYFGPGTRLLVL.

This rearrangement joins TRBV11-3 to TRBJ2-7; D is perhaps TRBD2 (5 bases). This CDR3 has 13 amino acids. In germline, CDR1 is SGHNT, CDR2 YENEEA. The V and J ends lost 5 bases and 6 bases respectively, with 14 bases between them. The DNA for the CDR3 is TGTGCCAGCAGCCTTACTAGGGCGGGCGAGCAGTACTTC. Its protein is CASSLTRAGEQYF.

This clone was picked up a small number of times. This chain uses TRBV9 with TRBJ2-1; D uncertain. CDR3 length: 13 amino acids. In germline, CDR1 is SGDLS, CDR2 YYNGEE. Trimming stripped 0 bases from V and 6 bases from J, with 7 bases between. In DNA form, the CDR3 reads TGTGCCAGCAGCGTAGCTGGGCGCAATGAGCAGTTCTTC. Translating gives CASSVAGRNEQFF.

This clone was detected a few times. The chain employs TRBV6-1 and TRBJ2-7; 10 bases agree with TRBD2. Germline loops: CDR1 MNHNS, CDR2 SASEGT. There are 17 residues in the CDR3. After removal of 2 bases from V and 3 bases from J, the junction contained 10 bases not matched to a gene. The CDR3 reads CASSEQVTSGASYEQYF. CDR3 sequence (DNA): TGTGCCAGCAGTGAACAGGTCACTAGCGGGGCTAGCTACGAGCAGTACTTC.

The V and J genes are TRBV7-9 and TRBJ2-7; 7 nucleotides line up with TRBD1. Trimming removed 1 base from V and 0 bases from J; junction bases left unmatched: 6. Germline loops: CDR1 SEHNR, CDR2 FQNEAQ (reference sequence). This CDR3 comprises 16 residues. CDR3 bases: TGTGCCAGCAGCTTAGGGGCCGGGACAGACTCCTACGAGCAGTACTTC. Protein product: CASSLGAGTDSYEQYF.

This clone was seen a handful of times. This sequence joins TRBV4-3 and TRBJ2-2; D remains unclear. The CDR3 consists of 15 residues. Deletions cut 0 bases from V and 1 base from J, with 6 bases between. CDR1 and CDR2 (germline): LGHNA, YSLEER. The CDR3 DNA sequence: TGCGCCAGCAGCCAAGATCACAGGAACACCGGGGAGCTGTTTTTT. Translation gives CASSQDHRNTGELFF.

In its sample, this clone was seen a few times. The genes are TRBV6-6 and TRBJ1-2, with D unresolved. This CDR3 region has 12 residues. V lost 5 bases, J lost 5 bases, and 9 bases lay in between. The germline V gene has CDR1 MNHNY and CDR2 SVGAGI (reference sequence). The CDR3 reads CASSGISYGYTF. CDR3 nucleotide sequence: TGTGCCAGCAGTGGCATAAGTTATGGCTACACCTTC.

The rearrangement joins TRBV28 to TRBJ2-7; D is uncertain. This CDR3 has 14 amino acids. V lost 2 bases, J lost 4 bases, and 12 bases lay in between. The germline CDR1 and CDR2 sequences are MDHEN and SYDVKM. The DNA for the CDR3 is TGTGCCAGCAGTTTACGGCACAGTAATTACGAGCAGTACTTC. Translating it yields CASSLRHSNYEQYF. The complete variable domain, with remaining parts taken from reference TRBV28 and TRBJ2-7, reads DVKVTQSSRYLVKRTGEKVFLECVQDMDHENMFWYRQDPGLGLRLIYFSYDVKMKEKGDIPEGYSVSREKKERFSLILESASTNQTSMYLCASSLRHSNYEQYFGPGTRLTVT.

This clone appeared a few times. The J gene is TRBJ2-7, the V gene TRBV15, with D possibly being TRBD2 (5 bases). Germline CDR1 and CDR2: LNHNV and YYDKDF (reference sequence). V was clipped by 1 base and J by 3 bases, with 7 bases between them. This CDR3 comprises 13 residues. CDR3 region: CATSRVDFYEQYF. The CDR3 nucleotides read TGTGCCACCAGCAGAGTGGACTTCTACGAGCAGTACTTC.

This clone turned up a few times. This rearrangement joins TRBV7-9 to TRBJ1-1; 8 nucleotides agree with TRBD1. Germline-derived CDR1 and CDR2 are SEHNR and FQNEAQ (reference sequence). The CDR3 length is 13 residues. V lost 4 bases, J lost 7 bases, and 5 bases stayed unmatched. CDR3: CASSYGQGFEAFF. CDR3 coding DNA: TGTGCCAGCAGCTATGGACAGGGATTTGAAGCTTTCTTT. The full variable domain, completed using reference TRBV7-9 and TRBJ1-1, is DTGVSQNPRHKITKRGQNVTFRCDPISEHNRLYWYRQTLGQGPEFLTYFQNEAQLEKSRLLSDRFSAERPKGSFSTLEIQRTEQGDSAMYLCASSYGQGFEAFFGQGTRLTVV.

This clone was found a few times. This sequence joins TRBV9 and TRBJ1-1; D is perhaps TRBD1 (6 bases). CDR1 is SGDLS and CDR2 is YYNGEE in the germline V gene. CDR3 length: 13 residues. Trimming took 3 bases from V and 3 from J, leaving 9 bases between them. CDR3 sequence reads: CASSAGQYTEAFF. In nucleotides, the CDR3 is TGTGCCAGCAGCGCTGGACAGTACACTGAAGCTTTCTTT.

V is TRBV19 and J is TRBJ2-5; 12 nucleotides match TRBD1. The germline V gene has CDR1 LNHDA and CDR2 SQIVND (reference sequence). V lost 6 bases and J lost 4; bases outside the gene matches: 6. The CDR3 has 15 amino acids. The CDR3 DNA reads TGTGCCAGTAGCCCACGGGACAGGGGGCGAGAGACCCAGTACTTC. Its translation: CASSPRDRGRETQYF.

This clone has more than one count but fewer than ten. This chain uses TRBV7-3 with TRBJ1-6, with D tentatively TRBD1 (5 bases). This CDR3 has 16 residues. V lost 0 bases and J 6 bases, leaving 12 bases between the germline ends. CDR1 is SGHTA and CDR2 is FQGTGA in the germline V gene. CDR3 sequence reads: CASSLTRQGPNSPLHF. CDR3 in DNA: TGTGCCAGCAGCTTAACGCGTCAGGGTCCTAATTCACCCCTCCACTTT.

This clone was counted between two and nine times. The chain carries TRBV5-4 and TRBJ2-7; D ambiguous. From germline, CDR1 is SGHNT and CDR2 YYREEE (reference sequence). The V gene lost 2 bases and the J gene lost 0 bases, with 6 bases spanning the gap. This CDR3 is built from 13 residues. This CDR3 reads CASSFFGSYEQYF. In DNA form, the CDR3 reads TGTGCCAGCAGCTTCTTCGGCTCCTACGAGCAGTACTTC. The full variable domain, completed using reference TRBV5-4 and TRBJ2-7, is ETGVTQSPTHLIKTRGQQVTLRCSSQSGHNTVSWYQQALGQGPQFIFQYYREEENGRGNFPPRFSGLQFPNYSSELNVNALELDDSALYLCASSFFGSYEQYFGPGTRLTVT.

The table lists this clone with a few counts. CDR3: CASSSRQGAGEQYF. CDR3 DNA sequence: TGTGCCAGCAGCTCGAGACAGGGGGCGGGTGAGCAGTACTTC. The J gene is TRBJ2-7, the V gene TRBV7-9; 10 nucleotides line up with TRBD1. The CDR3 is made up of 14 amino acids. The trim removed 4 bases at V and 7 bases at J, leaving 7 bases unmatched. Per the germline V gene, CDR1 is SEHNR and CDR2 is FQNEAQ (reference sequence). Complete variable domain (other parts from reference TRBV7-9 and TRBJ2-7): DTGVSQNPRHKITKRGQNVTFRCDPISEHNRLYWYRQTLGQGPEFLTYFQNEAQLEKSRLLSDRFSAERPKGSFSTLEIQRTEQGDSAMYLCASSSRQGAGEQYFGPGTRLTVT.

This clone was counted only a few times. V gene TRBV11-2 combines with J gene TRBJ1-4; unclear D gene. V lost 3 bases, J lost 3 bases, and 11 bases lay in between. The germline V gene has CDR1 SGHAT and CDR2 FQNNGV. This CDR3 has 15 residues. The CDR3 DNA sequence: TGTGCCAGCAGCTTCCAAGGAGGATCTAATGAAAAACTGTTTTTT. This codes for CASSFQGGSNEKLFF.

This chain connects TRBV5-1 to TRBJ2-7, with 11 bases aligning to TRBD1. Germline CDR1 reads SGHRS; CDR2 reads YFSETQ. V lost 4 bases to trimming and J lost 2 bases; unmatched junction nucleotides: 5. This CDR3 is 15 amino acids long. As DNA, the CDR3 is TGCGCCAGCAGCCCAGGACAGGGGGCCCCCTACGAGCAGTACTTC. Residues: CASSPGQGAPYEQYF. The variable domain in full, completed from reference TRBV5-1 and TRBJ2-7, reads KAGVTQTPRYLIKTRGQQVTLSCSPISGHRSVSWYQQTPGQGLQFLFEYFSETQRNKGNFPGRFSGRQFSNSRSEMNVSTLELGDSALYLCASSPGQGAPYEQYFGPGTRLTVT.

This chain uses TRBV20-1 with TRBJ2-5, with D unresolved. Looked up from germline, CDR1 is DFQATT and CDR2 is SNEGSKA (reference sequence). V shed 1 base and J shed 4 bases, with 4 bases lying between them. The CDR3 sequence is 11 residues long. The CDR3 loop reads CSARVSETQYF. DNA of the CDR3: TGCAGTGCTAGAGTCTCAGAGACCCAGTACTTC.

This clone appeared a few times. The chain has TRBV10-1 and TRBJ2-7, with 10 bases lining up with TRBD2. CDR3 length: 15 amino acids. Germline values: CDR1 WNHNN, CDR2 SYGVQD (reference sequence). J lost 0 bases, V lost 5 bases, and 4 bases had no gene match. The CDR3 DNA follows: TGCGCCAGCAGTTCCGGACTAGCGGCCTCCTACGAGCAGTACTTC. Its translation: CASSSGLAASYEQYF.

The chain joins TRBV28 to TRBJ2-1, with 13 bases that match TRBD2. The CDR3 is 15 amino acids. V lost 6 bases, J lost 10 bases, and 9 bases stayed unmatched. Looked up from germline, CDR1 is MDHEN and CDR2 is SYDVKM. The CDR3, as DNA: TGTGCCAGCAGCCCAGGGACTAGCGGGGAAATGGAGCAGTTCTTC. It translates to CASSPGTSGEMEQFF.